The 27 T cell receptor beta chains given below trace back to one sample, sequenced in a study of blood T cells in healthy people across ages. Then a second PCR, running about 7 to 11 cycles, was carried out with a sample-barcoded 5' primer and a J-beta primer mix. A single record per CDR3 protein comes from TCRdb applying MiXCR to the 5' RACE reads. The sample lists some 1.7 million distinct CDR3 sequences, about 28% occurring once. What was sequenced was blood. These receptors came from a woman aged 30 to 39 in good health.

This clonotype was seen more than once but under ten times. The rearrangement joins TRBV11-2 to TRBJ2-3, with D unresolved. Looked up from germline, CDR1 is SGHAT and CDR2 is FQNNGV. Trimming took 3 bases from V and 1 from J, leaving 8 bases between them. The length of the CDR3 is 14 residues. The CDR3 nucleotides are TGTGCCAGCAGCTTTTGGCTGCGCACAGATACGCAGTATTTT. Encoded protein: CASSFWLRTDTQYF.

This clonotype appeared many times. The rearrangement links TRBV6-6 to TRBJ2-1, with 7 bases matching TRBD2. V shed 4 bases, J shed 3 bases, and the junction held 6 bases outside the gene matches. The CDR3 runs 15 residues. Looked up from germline, CDR1 is MNHNY and CDR2 is SVGAGI (reference sequence). This chain's CDR3 is CASSSGTTFYNEQFF. The CDR3 DNA is TGTGCCAGCAGTTCCGGGACTACCTTCTACAATGAGCAGTTCTTC.

The chain links TRBV7-2 to TRBJ2-4; 9 bases align to TRBD2. The CDR3 loop spans 14 amino acids. From germline, CDR1 is SGHTA and CDR2 FQGNSA. Trimming removed 3 bases from V and 6 bases from J; junction bases left unmatched: 3. The CDR3 sequence is CASSLGGRGNIQYF. DNA for the CDR3: TGTGCCAGCAGCTTGGGCGGGAGGGGAAACATTCAGTACTTC.

This clonotype occurred many times. The chain couples TRBV6-1 to TRBJ2-7; D uncertain. CDR1 is MNHNS and CDR2 is SASEGT in the germline V gene. With 6 bases removed from V and 7 bases from J, the gap between germline ends came to 10 bases. This CDR3 is built from 11 residues. CDR3 loop: CASRISWEQYF. The CDR3 DNA reads TGTGCCAGCAGGATTAGTTGGGAGCAGTACTTC.

V gene TRBV6-5 combines with J gene TRBJ1-2; TRBD1 aligns across 9 bases. The J segment lost 7 bases and the V segment lost 8 bases, leaving 11 bases of the junction unmatched. This CDR3 has 14 amino acids. Looked up from germline, CDR1 is MNHEY and CDR2 is SVGAGI. CDR3 region: CASGGRDRESGYTF. CDR3 bases: TGTGCCAGCGGGGGCCGGGACAGGGAGAGTGGCTACACCTTC.

This clonotype has ten or more counts. The chain combines TRBV10-3 with TRBJ2-5; TRBD2 matches at 7 bases. Germline CDR1 and CDR2: ENHRY and SYGVKD. This CDR3 spans 13 amino acids. J gave up 3 bases and V 6 bases, and 4 bases lay outside the gene matches. The CDR3 here is CAIRPGGKETQYF. The CDR3 DNA sequence: TGTGCCATCAGGCCGGGAGGCAAAGAGACCCAGTACTTC.

This clonotype has only one observation. An end of the junction differs from the germline gene, which may be a read error. The chain combines TRBV12-3 or TRBV12-4 with TRBJ2-3, with D tentatively TRBD2 (5 bases). The CDR3 has 12 amino acids. The CDR3 reads CASSLKGDMQYF. CDR3 in DNA: TGTGCCAGCAGTCTGAAGGGAGATATGCAGTATTTT.

The genes are TRBV7-2 and TRBJ2-7; 10 bases align to TRBD1. The V segment lost 3 bases and the J segment 6 bases; nucleotides outside the gene matches: 11. The CDR3 consists of 16 residues. The germline V gene encodes CDR1 SGHTA and CDR2 FQGNSA. The CDR3 region has the DNA TGTGCCAGCAGCTTGCGCCGGGACAGGGGTCTTGGCGAGCAGTACTTC. Protein: CASSLRRDRGLGEQYF. The entire variable domain, with the rest obtained from reference TRBV7-2 and TRBJ2-7, is as follows: GAGVSQSPSNKVTEKGKDVELRCDPISGHTALYWYRQSLGQGLEFLIYFQGNSAPDKSGLPSDRFSAERTGGSVSTLTIQRTQQEDSAVYLCASSLRRDRGLGEQYFGPGTRLTVT.

This chain links TRBV14 with TRBJ1-1, with D unclear. Trimming left V 1 base short and J 12 bases short, with 15 bases between. CDR1 is SGHDN and CDR2 is FVKESK in the germline V gene. The CDR3 extends over 13 amino acids. The CDR3 sequence: CASSQAGSTRPFF. The DNA for the CDR3 is TGTGCCAGCAGCCAAGCCGGGTCGACTAGGCCTTTCTTT.

This clonotype was observed a few times. The genes are TRBV28 and TRBJ2-7, with D possibly being TRBD1 or TRBD2 (7 bases each). CDR3 length: 14 amino acids. V was clipped by 6 bases and J by 4 bases, with 16 bases between them. From germline, CDR1 is MDHEN and CDR2 SYDVKM. CDR3 amino acids: CASSQRQGGYEQYF. CDR3 nucleotide sequence: TGTGCCAGCAGCCAGAGACAGGGAGGGTACGAGCAGTACTTC.

This clonotype showed up just a few times. CDR3: CASSPGTSGRPLYEQYF. The CDR3 region has the DNA TGTGCCAGCTCCCCCGGGACTAGCGGGAGGCCCCTCTACGAGCAGTACTTC. The chain combines TRBV6-6 with TRBJ2-7, with 15 bases that match TRBD2. The CDR3 runs to 17 residues. CDR1 is MNHNY and CDR2 is SVGAGI in the germline V gene (reference sequence). The V segment lost 8 bases and the J segment 3 bases; nucleotides outside the gene matches: 11.

This chain joins TRBV5-1 and TRBJ2-3; the D is unclear. CDR3 length: 16 amino acids. Deletions cut 1 base from V and 2 bases from J, with 14 bases between. CDR1 and CDR2 from the germline V gene are SGHRS and YFSETQ. The CDR3 coding sequence is TGCGCCAGCAGCTTGATGGCCTTAAAGGACACAGATACGCAGTATTTT. Translated: CASSLMALKDTDTQYF.

The chain recombines TRBV12-3 or TRBV12-4 with TRBJ2-3; 9 bases line up with TRBD2. The CDR3 spans 15 residues. Trimming at V came to 2 bases and at J to 15 bases, leaving 15 bases not matched to a gene. This CDR3 is CASSLLLAGTDVEYF. CDR3 nucleotide sequence: TGTGCCAGCAGTTTACTACTAGCGGGCACAGATGTGGAATATTTT.

With respect to this clonotype: This clone may be a read error of a much larger clone one base away. The chain employs TRBV20-1 and TRBJ2-7; TRBD2 aligns across 8 bases. The germline V gene has CDR1 DFQATT and CDR2 SNEGSKA (reference sequence). The CDR3 spans 15 residues. J was trimmed by 4 bases and V by 0 bases; bases with no gene match: 8. The CDR3 here is CSARDLSGEWYEQYF. CDR3 sequence (DNA): TGCAGTGCTAGAGATCTTAGCGGGGAGTGGTACGAGCAGTACTTC.

In this sample, this clonotype turned up many times. The CDR3 spells CASRATGGSYNEQFF. The CDR3 coding sequence is TGTGCCAGCAGGGCTACAGGGGGCTCCTACAATGAGCAGTTCTTC. V usage is TRBV28 and J usage is TRBJ2-1, with TRBD1 identical over 8 bases. Trimming at V came to 6 bases and at J to 0 bases, leaving 4 bases not matched to a gene. The CDR3 is made up of 15 amino acids. Germline V gene lookup returns CDR1 MDHEN and CDR2 SYDVKM.

The V and J genes are TRBV7-2 and TRBJ1-5; TRBD1 matches 10 bases. This CDR3 is 14 amino acids long. Trimming cost V 5 bases and J 5 bases; bases outside gene matches: 3. The germline gives CDR1 SGHTA, CDR2 FQGNSA. The CDR3 reads CASSKDRGYQPQHF. CDR3 DNA sequence: TGTGCCAGCAGCAAGGACAGGGGGTATCAGCCCCAGCATTTT. Full variable domain (outside the CDR3, taken from reference TRBV7-2 and TRBJ1-5): GAGVSQSPSNKVTEKGKDVELRCDPISGHTALYWYRQSLGQGLEFLIYFQGNSAPDKSGLPSDRFSAERTGGSVSTLTIQRTQQEDSAVYLCASSKDRGYQPQHFGDGTRLSIL.

This clonotype came up once. An end of the junction does not agree with germline; a read error may underlie this. The chain employs TRBV4-1 and TRBJ2-3; unclear D gene. CDR3 length equals 14 residues. Looked up from germline, CDR1 is MGHRA and CDR2 is YSYEKL. CDR3 residues: CASSQEPRTDTQYF. The CDR3 region has the DNA TGCGCCAGCAGCCAAGAGCCCCGCACAGACACGCAGTATTTT.

The chain combines TRBV4-1 with TRBJ1-2, with D perhaps matching TRBD1 (5 bases). Between the trimmed V and J ends, which lost 1 base and 8 bases, there was a span of 23 bases. CDR1 is MGHRA, CDR2 YSYEKL, per germline. The CDR3 sequence is 17 residues long. CDR3 residues: CASSQGPSGAGIRGYTF. CDR3 DNA sequence: TGCGCCAGCAGCCAAGGGCCCTCCGGGGCCGGGATTCGGGGCTACACCTTC.

V usage is TRBV11-2 and J usage is TRBJ1-1; 7 nucleotides match TRBD1. CDR1 is SGHAT and CDR2 is FQNNGV in the germline V gene. The V gene end was trimmed by 2 bases and the J gene end by 8 bases; junction bases not matched to a gene: 8. The CDR3 loop spans 14 amino acids. Written as DNA, the CDR3 is TGTGCCAGCAGCTTAACAAGGACAGGCGGAGAAGCTTTCTTT. This gives the protein CASSLTRTGGEAFF.

This clonotype was seen more than once but under ten times. The V and J genes are TRBV7-2 and TRBJ1-4; D unresolved. The germline CDR1 and CDR2 sequences are SGHTA and FQGNSA. The CDR3 is made up of 14 amino acids. V dropped 1 base and J dropped 4 bases, with 7 bases sitting between them. The CDR3 bases are TGTGCCAGCAGCTTAGGGGGTCTTAATGAAAAACTGTTTTTT. This gives the protein CASSLGGLNEKLFF.

This clonotype has ten or more counts. This chain uses TRBV2 with TRBJ2-7; TRBD2 aligns across 9 bases. CDR1 and CDR2 from the germline V gene are SNHLY and FYNNEI. V lost 7 bases, J lost 5 bases, and 9 bases stayed unmatched. This CDR3 has 14 amino acids. The CDR3, as DNA: TGTGCCAGCATAAGCACGGCTAGCGGGAACGAGCAGTACTTC. As protein: CASISTASGNEQYF.

The CDR3: CSASEVLRDQPQHF. The CDR3, as DNA: TGCAGTGCTAGCGAGGTTTTACGTGATCAGCCCCAGCATTTT. The J gene is TRBJ1-5, the V gene TRBV20-1; D not certain. Germline values: CDR1 DFQATT, CDR2 SNEGSKA (reference sequence). V shed 3 bases and J shed 5 bases, with 14 bases lying between them. The CDR3 is 14 amino acids.

On this clonotype: Given a much more abundant clone one base away, this may be a read error. V gene TRBV29-1 combines with J gene TRBJ2-7; D possibly corresponds to TRBD2 (5 bases). Germline CDR1 SQVTM, CDR2 ANQGSEA. The CDR3 totals 13 residues. CDR3 sequence (DNA): TGCAGCGGTGAAGCTCTAGCTACCTACGAGCAGTACTTC. Its translation is CSGEALATYEQYF.

This clonotype was found a few times. The chain recombines TRBV6-2 or TRBV6-3 with TRBJ2-1; D gene unclear. Trimming cost V 0 bases and J 4 bases, with 13 bases left between them. Germline CDR1 is MNHEY and CDR2 is SVGEGT. This CDR3 has 16 residues. CDR3 region: CASSYSCLRRYNEQFF. DNA for the CDR3: TGTGCCAGCAGTTACTCCTGCCTGCGAAGATACAATGAGCAGTTCTTC.

About this clonotype itself: This could be a read error, since a much larger clone is one nucleotide away. The rearrangement uses TRBV3-1 and TRBJ2-3; D ambiguous. V was clipped by 5 bases and J by 4 bases, with 10 bases between them. The V gene's germline CDR1 is LGHDT and CDR2 YNNKEL (reference sequence). This CDR3 has 13 amino acids. The CDR3 sequence: CASSLHPADTQYF. The CDR3 bases are TGTGCCAGCAGCTTACACCCCGCAGATACGCAGTATTTT.

This chain uses TRBV15 with TRBJ1-1, with D perhaps TRBD1 (6 bases). CDR1 and CDR2 from the germline V gene are LNHNV and YYDKDF (reference sequence). Trimming left V 3 bases short and J 4 bases short, with 12 bases between. The CDR3 extends over 14 amino acids. CDR3 amino acids: CATSSRTAGTEAFF. The CDR3 DNA reads as TGTGCCACCAGCAGTAGGACAGCGGGCACTGAAGCTTTCTTT.

This chain uses TRBV6-6 with TRBJ2-3, with D tentatively TRBD2 (5 bases). The CDR3 sequence is 13 residues long. Germline loops: CDR1 MNHNY, CDR2 SVGAGI (reference sequence). Trimming took 2 bases from V and 4 from J, leaving 7 bases between them. In nucleotides, the CDR3 is TGTGCCAGCAGTTACATGCGGGCAGATACGCAGTATTTT. Its translation: CASSYMRADTQYF.